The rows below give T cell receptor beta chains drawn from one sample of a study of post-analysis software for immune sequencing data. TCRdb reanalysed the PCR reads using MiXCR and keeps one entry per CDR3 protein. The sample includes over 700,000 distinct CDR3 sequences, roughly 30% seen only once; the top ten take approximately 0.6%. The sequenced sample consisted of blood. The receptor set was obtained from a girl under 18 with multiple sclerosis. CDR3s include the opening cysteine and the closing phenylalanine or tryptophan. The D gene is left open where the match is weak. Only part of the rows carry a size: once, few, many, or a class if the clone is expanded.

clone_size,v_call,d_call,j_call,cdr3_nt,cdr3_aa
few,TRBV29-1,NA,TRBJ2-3,TGCAGCGTACGCTCCGCCTTGTCAGGGGATACGCAGTATTTT,CSVRSALSGDTQYF
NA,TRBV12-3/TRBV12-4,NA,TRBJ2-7,TGTGCCAGCAGAATGGACACCAAAACCTACGAGCAGTACTTC,CASRMDTKTYEQYF
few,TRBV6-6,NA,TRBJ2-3,TGTGCCAGCAGGCCCGGGCTAGTCTGGGATACGCAGTATTTT,CASRPGLVWDTQYF
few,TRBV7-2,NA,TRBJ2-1,TGTGCCAGCAGCTTAAGGGCCCATGAGCAGTTCTTC,CASSLRAHEQFF
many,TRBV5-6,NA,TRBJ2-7,TGTGCCAGCAGCTTGCGGAGGCATATCACCTACGAGCAGTACTTC,CASSLRRHITYEQYF
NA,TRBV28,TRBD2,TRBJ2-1,TGTGCCAGCATGGTAGCGGGGGGGGACCACAATGAGCAGGTCTTC,CASMVAGGDHNEQVF
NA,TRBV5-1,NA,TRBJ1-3,TGCGCCAGCAGCGGTAGAGACCGGGCCTCTGGAAACACCATATATTTT,CASSGRDRASGNTIYF
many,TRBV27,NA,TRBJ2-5,TGTGCCAGCAGTCGAAGCGGGTCCTCGATGTACTTC,CASSRSGSSMYF
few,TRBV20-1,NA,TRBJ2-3,TGCAGTGCCCCCCCTCCCCCAGGAATCACAGATACGCAGTATTTT,CSAPPPPGITDTQYF
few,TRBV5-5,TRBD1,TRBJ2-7,TGTGCCAGCAGCCCCGCACCCGACAGGGGACCTACCTACGAGCAGTACTTC,CASSPAPDRGPTYEQYF
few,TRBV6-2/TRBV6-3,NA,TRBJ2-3,TGTGCCAGCAATGGACCCCGGGGTACGCAGTATTTT,CASNGPRGTQYF
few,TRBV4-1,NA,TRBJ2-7,TGCGCCAGCAATTACGAGCAGTACTTC,CASNYEQYF
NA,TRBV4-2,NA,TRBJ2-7,TGTGCCAGCAGCCAAGTCCGGGAGTCCTACGAGCAGTACTTC,CASSQVRESYEQYF
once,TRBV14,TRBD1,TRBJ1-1,TGTGCCAGCAGCCAAGGGCTGGACAGGGGGGGCACTGAAGCTTTCTTT,CASSQGLDRGGTEAFF
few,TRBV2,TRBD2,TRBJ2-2,TGTGCCAGCAGTGAAGGCGGGGGGGCCGCCGGGGAGCTGTTTTTT,CASSEGGGAAGELFF
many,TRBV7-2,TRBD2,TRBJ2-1,TGTGCCAGCAGCGAGAGGGGACTAGCCTACAATGAGCAGTTCTTC,CASSERGLAYNEQFF
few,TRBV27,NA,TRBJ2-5,TGTGCCAGCAGTTTAGTTTTGTCGGGGGGCTTGGAGACCCAGTACTTC,CASSLVLSGGLETQYF
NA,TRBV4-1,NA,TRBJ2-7,TGCGCCAGCAGCCAAAACCCTGGACAGGACTACTGCGAGCAGTACTTC,CASSQNPGQDYCEQYF
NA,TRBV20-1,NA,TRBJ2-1,TGCAGTGCTACGCCCCAGGAGCCGTTCTCCTACAATGAGCAGTTCTTC,CSATPQEPFSYNEQFF
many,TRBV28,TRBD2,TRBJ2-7,TGTGCCAGCAGTTCGGGGGGGAGATACGAGCAGTACTTC,CASSSGGRYEQYF
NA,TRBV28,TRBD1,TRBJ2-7,TGTGCCAGCAGTTCGTACGGGACAGGACACTACGAGCAGTACTTC,CASSSYGTGHYEQYF
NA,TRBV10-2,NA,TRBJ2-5,TGCGCCAGCAGTGAAATGCGCAAACGGGAGACCCAGTACTTC,CASSEMRKRETQYF
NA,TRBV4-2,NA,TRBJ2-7,TGTGCCAGCAGCTTAACGCGCTGGGAGCAGTACTTC,CASSLTRWEQYF
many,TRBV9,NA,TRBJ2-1,TGTGCCAGCACACGGCAGGGGGGAGGTGAGCAGTTCTTC,CASTRQGGGEQFF
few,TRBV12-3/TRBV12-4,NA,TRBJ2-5,TGTGCCACACAGGGCACGGGGGGCCTTTCTGCGGAGACCCAGTACTTC,CATQGTGGLSAETQYF
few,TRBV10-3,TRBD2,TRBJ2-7,TGTGCCATCAGTGAGGGTCTAGCGGGAGATTACGAGCAGTACTTC,CAISEGLAGDYEQYF
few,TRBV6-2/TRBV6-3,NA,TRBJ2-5,TGTGCCGTCAAGGGAAATCAAGAGACCCAGTACTTC,CAVKGNQETQYF
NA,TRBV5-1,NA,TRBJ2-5,TGCGCCAGCAGTCCGAATTGGGGCGCTTCACGGGGGACCCAGTACTTC,CASSPNWGASRGTQYF
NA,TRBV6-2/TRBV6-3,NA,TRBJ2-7,TGTGCCAGCACCGGGCCTCCCCAAGGATCCTACGAGCAGTACTTC,CASTGPPQGSYEQYF
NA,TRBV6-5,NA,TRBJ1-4,TGTGCCAGCAGTTATTCGGGAAAACTGTTTTTT,CASSYSGKLFF
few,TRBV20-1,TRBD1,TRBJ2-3,TGCAGTGCCACCCCAGGTACCGGGACAGGGGAGCCAGATACGCAGTATTTT,CSATPGTGTGEPDTQYF
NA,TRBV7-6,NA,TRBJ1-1,TGTGCCAGCAGCGATCTTCTGGGGCGGAATTTCTTT,CASSDLLGRNFF
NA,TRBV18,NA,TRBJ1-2,TGTGCCAGCTCACAGACACCCGGCTATGGCTACACCTTC,CASSQTPGYGYTF
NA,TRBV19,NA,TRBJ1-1,TGTGCCAGTAGTAACACAGCTCAAACGGGGGCTTTCTTT,CASSNTAQTGAFF
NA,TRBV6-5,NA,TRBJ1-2,TGTGCCAGCAGCCGAGGGGCACTCGACTATGGCTACACCTTC,CASSRGALDYGYTF
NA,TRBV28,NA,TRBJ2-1,TGTGCCAGCAGTTTATTGCAGGGGGGATACAATGAGCAGTTCTTC,CASSLLQGGYNEQFF
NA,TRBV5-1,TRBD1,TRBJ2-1,TGCGCCAGCAGCTTGGCCGGGACAGGGTCGAATGAGCAGTTCTTC,CASSLAGTGSNEQFF
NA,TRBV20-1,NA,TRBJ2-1,TGCAGTGCTCCAGTACGACTCTCCTACAATGAGCAGTTCTTC,CSAPVRLSYNEQFF